This T cell receptor beta chain was captured in a study of blood T cell repertoires in COVID-19. This CDR3 contains 13 residues. Trimming cost V 9 bases and J 9 bases; bases outside gene matches: 7. Germline V gives CDR1 SGHTA, CDR2 FQGTGA. The data were produced by immunoSEQ multiplex PCR, yet TCRdb's version contains in-frame clones alone and is incomplete. The sample holds 200,000 to 250,000 clones, 88% seen once. Participant age was about 18 to 95 years, and participants resided in approximately 25 US areas. Participant-given clinical history determined each cohort assignment. Donors in Cohort 3 who had recovered were those with two negative PCRs, healthcare professional clearance, or resolution of their symptoms.

This chain links TRBV7-3 with TRBJ1-6, with TRBD1 matching 8 bases. The sequenced material came from PBMCs or T cells enriched from blood (not recorded which). This clonotype was obtained from a woman between 25 and 40 years old who had recovered from COVID-19. CDR3 protein: CASSRTGLSPLHF. The CDR3 DNA reads as TGTGCCAGTTCTAGGACAGGGCTTTCACCCCTCCACTTT.